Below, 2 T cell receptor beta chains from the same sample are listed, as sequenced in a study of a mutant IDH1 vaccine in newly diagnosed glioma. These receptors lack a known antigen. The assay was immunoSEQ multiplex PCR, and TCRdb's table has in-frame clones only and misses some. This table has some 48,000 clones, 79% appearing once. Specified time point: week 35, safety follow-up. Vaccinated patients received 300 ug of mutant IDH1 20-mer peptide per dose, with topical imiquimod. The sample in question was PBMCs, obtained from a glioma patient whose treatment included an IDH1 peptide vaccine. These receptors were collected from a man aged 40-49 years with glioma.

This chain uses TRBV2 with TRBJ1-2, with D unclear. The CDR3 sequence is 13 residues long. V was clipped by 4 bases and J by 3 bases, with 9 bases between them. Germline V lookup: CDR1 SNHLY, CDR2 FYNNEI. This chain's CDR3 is CASSVTVDYGYTF. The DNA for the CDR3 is TGTGCCAGCAGTGTGACGGTTGACTATGGCTACACCTTC.

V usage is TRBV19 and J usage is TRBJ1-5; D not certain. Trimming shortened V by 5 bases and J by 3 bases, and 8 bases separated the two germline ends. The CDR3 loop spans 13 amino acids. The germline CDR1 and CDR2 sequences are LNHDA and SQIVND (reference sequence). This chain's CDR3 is CASSVGHNQPQHF. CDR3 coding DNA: TGTGCCAGTAGTGTGGGTCACAATCAGCCCCAGCATTTT.